Following are 24 T cell receptor beta chains from one sample sequenced in a study of CD8+ T cells in alopecia areata. TCR sequencing used cDNA made by reverse transcription of extracted RNA. Clones were sequenced by immunoSEQ multiplex PCR, and TCRdb holds only the in-frame ones, with some missing. The table has 120,000 to 150,000 clones, around 87% seen once. Sample: CD8+ T cells sorted from blood, taken at week 0. The receptors come from a human donor with alopecia areata.

The V call is TRBV19, the J call TRBJ2-1, with D possibly matching TRBD1 (5 bases). The CDR3 covers 13 residues. Trimming took 7 bases from V and 2 from J, leaving 9 bases between them. Germline assignment: CDR1 LNHDA and CDR2 SQIVND (reference sequence). CDR3 region: CASNSRAYNEQFF. Here the CDR3 DNA reads TGTGCCAGTAATTCCAGGGCCTACAATGAGCAGTTCTTC.

J is TRBJ2-5 and V is TRBV29-1; D might be TRBD2 (6 bases). CDR3 length: 14 amino acids. Trimming pared 0 bases from V and 5 bases from J, leaving 13 bases between. Germline V CDR1 and CDR2: SQVTM, ANQGSEA. The CDR3 loop is CSVEEERGRETQYF. The CDR3 coding sequence is TGCAGCGTTGAAGAAGAACGGGGGAGGGAGACCCAGTACTTC.

The chain uses TRBV29-1 and TRBJ2-2, with D perhaps matching TRBD2 (7 bases). The CDR3 covers 16 residues. The V end was cut by 1 base, the J end by 2 bases, with 14 bases between. Germline-derived CDR1 and CDR2 are SQVTM and ANQGSEA. The CDR3 region is CSVEGTRGGNTGELFF. CDR3 in DNA: TGCAGCGTTGAAGGCACGAGGGGGGGTAACACCGGGGAGCTGTTTTTT.

This clone was seen more than once but under ten times. The rearrangement joins TRBV11-2 to TRBJ2-7, with TRBD2 matching over 10 bases. Germline CDR1 reads SGHAT; CDR2 reads FQNNGV. This CDR3 is 15 amino acids long. V shed 5 bases and J 4 bases; nucleotides not matched to a gene: 8. CDR3 residues: CASSQIAGGLYEQYF. The CDR3 DNA sequence: TGTGCCAGCAGCCAGATAGCGGGGGGACTATACGAGCAGTACTTC.

V usage is TRBV6-1 and J usage is TRBJ2-1; D gene ambiguous. The germline V gene encodes CDR1 MNHNS and CDR2 SASEGT. The CDR3 loop spans 13 amino acids. The V end was cut by 0 bases, the J end by 10 bases, with 10 bases between. The DNA of the CDR3 is TGTGCCAGCAGTGAAGCGCTTCGGTGGGAGCAGTTCTTC. Translating gives CASSEALRWEQFF.

J is TRBJ2-7 and V is TRBV29-1; 9 bases align to TRBD1. Germline CDR1 reads SQVTM; CDR2 reads ANQGSEA. V dropped 6 bases and J dropped 2; count of bases not matched to a gene: 5. There are 13 residues in the CDR3. DNA for the CDR3: TGCAGCGTAGACAGGGGGGACACCTACGAGCAGTACTTC. Encoded protein: CSVDRGDTYEQYF.

The chain joins TRBV5-5 to TRBJ2-2, with D maybe TRBD2 (6 bases). This CDR3 is 16 amino acids long. The germline V and J ends were trimmed by 4 bases and 0 bases, with 13 bases remaining between them. Germline loops: CDR1 SGHKS, CDR2 YYEKEE (reference sequence). The CDR3 protein is CASSPWGGANTGELFF. As DNA, the CDR3 is TGTGCCAGCAGCCCCTGGGGCGGGGCGAACACCGGGGAGCTGTTTTTT. The full variable domain, in which reference TRBV5-5 and TRBJ2-2 provide the parts outside the CDR3, is DAGVTQSPTHLIKTRGQQVTLRCSPISGHKSVSWYQQVLGQGPQFIFQYYEKEERGRGNFPDRFSARQFPNYSSELNVNALLLGDSALYLCASSPWGGANTGELFFGEGSRLTVL.

This clone came up once. This chain joins TRBV30 and TRBJ2-1; the D gene is possibly TRBD2 (7 bases). Germline V gene lookup returns CDR1 GTSNPN and CDR2 SVGIG (reference sequence). The length of the CDR3 is 14 residues. The V and J ends lost 3 bases and 1 base respectively, with 10 bases between them. The CDR3 sequence: CAWSGGQSYNEQFF. The CDR3 DNA reads as TGTGCCTGGAGCGGGGGGCAATCCTACAATGAGCAGTTCTTC.

The V and J genes are TRBV27 and TRBJ2-7; TRBD1 is a possible D gene (6 bases). Trimming took off 5 bases at V and 1 base at J, with 9 bases between the two ends. The CDR3 totals 13 residues. The germline V gene has CDR1 MNHEY and CDR2 SMNVEV (reference sequence). DNA for the CDR3: TGTGCCAGCAGTCTAACAGGGTCCTACGAGCAGTACTTC. Encoded protein: CASSLTGSYEQYF.

CDR3 nucleotide sequence: TGTGCCTGGTTACCTTGGAGGGACAGGGGGCGAACCGGGGAGCTGTTTTTT. It translates to CAWLPWRDRGRTGELFF. The rearrangement links TRBV30 to TRBJ2-2, with 12 bases identical to TRBD1. CDR1 and CDR2 from the germline V gene are GTSNPN and SVGIG (reference sequence). The CDR3 loop spans 17 amino acids. J gave up 5 bases and V 5 bases, and 12 bases lay outside the gene matches. Full variable domain (remainder filled in from reference TRBV30 and TRBJ2-2): SQTIHQWPATLVQPVGSPLSLECTVEGTSNPNLYWYRQAAGRGLQLLFYSVGIGQISSEVPQNLSASRPQDRQFILSSKKLLLSDSGFYLCAWLPWRDRGRTGELFFGEGSRLTVL.

V gene TRBV19 combines with J gene TRBJ2-7; weak D call: TRBD2 (6 bases). The ends were cut back, 3 bases at V and 2 bases at J, with 14 bases in the middle. CDR3 length: 15 amino acids. From germline, CDR1 is LNHDA and CDR2 SQIVND (reference sequence). The CDR3 loop reads CASSISSGGPYEQYF. The CDR3 nucleotides are TGTGCCAGTAGTATTTCCTCCGGGGGTCCCTACGAGCAGTACTTC. The full variable domain, in which reference TRBV19 and TRBJ2-7 provide the parts outside the CDR3, is DGGITQSPKYLFRKEGQNVTLSCEQNLNHDAMYWYRQDPGQGLRLIYYSQIVNDFQKGDIAEGYSVSREKKESFPLTVTSAQKNPTAFYLCASSISSGGPYEQYFGPGTRLTVT.

This chain uses TRBV19 with TRBJ1-1, with D hard to call. The CDR3 loop spans 14 amino acids. Between the trimmed V and J ends, which lost 1 base and 5 bases, there was a span of 11 bases. Germline CDR1 is LNHDA and CDR2 is SQIVND (reference sequence). CDR3 sequence reads: CASSIGGSGTEAFF. The DNA of the CDR3 is TGTGCCAGTAGTATAGGCGGGAGTGGTACTGAAGCTTTCTTT.

The chain uses TRBV9 and TRBJ2-7, with a tentative D call TRBD1 (5 bases). The V end lost 2 bases, the J end lost 5 bases, and 20 bases lay between the germline ends. CDR3 length: 16 amino acids. Germline loops: CDR1 SGDLS, CDR2 YYNGEE. CDR3 nucleotides: TGTGCCAGCAGCGTGGCGCTAGGGGAAGGGAACGACGAGCAGTACTTC. It specifies CASSVALGEGNDEQYF.

This clone was seen a handful of times. Other DNA sequences from this sample encode an identical CDR3 as well. CDR3 nucleotides: TGCAGCGTTGAGAGCACCGGGGAGCTGTTTTTT. It encodes CSVESTGELFF. The chain combines TRBV29-1 with TRBJ2-2; D remains unclear. V was cut by 3 bases and J by 4 bases, with 3 bases left in between. Per germline, CDR1 SQVTM and CDR2 ANQGSEA. The CDR3 is 11 residues long.

V gene TRBV30 combines with J gene TRBJ2-1, with 11 bases identical to TRBD1. Germline V gives CDR1 GTSNPN, CDR2 SVGIG (reference sequence). Unmatched junction bases numbered 19, after V lost 6 bases and J lost 0 bases. This CDR3 region has 20 residues. CDR3 nucleotide sequence: TGTGCCTGCCTCCATACCCCGGGACAGGGGGAGACCCACTCCTACAATGAGCAGTTCTTC. This encodes CACLHTPGQGETHSYNEQFF.

This clone was detected once. The genes are TRBV5-1 and TRBJ2-7, with D perhaps assigned TRBD1 or TRBD2 (5 bases each). V was shortened by 2 bases and J by 0 bases, with 12 bases between the two germline ends. Germline V gene lookup returns CDR1 SGHRS and CDR2 YFSETQ. This CDR3 comprises 15 residues. DNA for the CDR3: TGCGCCAGCAGCTTCGATTGGGACGCCTCCTACGAGCAGTACTTC. The encoded protein is CASSFDWDASYEQYF.

The rearrangement uses TRBV28 and TRBJ2-5; maybe TRBD1 (5 bases). The length of the CDR3 is 14 residues. Trimming took 8 bases from V and 2 from J, leaving 15 bases between them. Germline V gives CDR1 MDHEN, CDR2 SYDVKM. The CDR3 DNA follows: TGTGCCAGCTGCGAGACAGTGGGTCAAGAGACCCAGTACTTC. Protein: CASCETVGQETQYF.

This clone was seen only once. The rearrangement joins TRBV7-9 to TRBJ2-7; 9 nucleotides line up with TRBD1. Trimming at V came to 8 bases and at J to 2 bases, leaving 1 base not matched to a gene. CDR3 size: 12 residues. CDR1 is SEHNR and CDR2 is FQNEAQ in the germline V gene (reference sequence). CDR3 in DNA: TGTGCCAGCGGACAGGGGACCTACGAGCAGTACTTC. This codes for CASGQGTYEQYF.

This chain uses TRBV6-5 with TRBJ1-1, with D possibly TRBD1 on 6 matching bases. This CDR3 has 12 amino acids. Trimming cost V 10 bases and J 1 base, with 10 bases left between them. Germline V lookup: CDR1 MNHEY, CDR2 SVGAGI. The CDR3 region has the DNA TGTGCCACACAGACAGGGAACACTGAAGCTTTCTTT. Encoded protein: CATQTGNTEAFF.

The genes are TRBV7-9 and TRBJ2-7; D may be TRBD1 (5 bases). Trimming cost V 8 bases and J 5 bases, with 19 bases left between them. The length of the CDR3 is 14 residues. CDR1 and CDR2 from the germline V gene are SEHNR and FQNEAQ (reference sequence). CDR3 residues: CASAEGAAKDEQYF. DNA for the CDR3: TGTGCCAGCGCCGAAGGGGCCGCCAAAGACGAGCAGTACTTC.

J is TRBJ2-7 and V is TRBV4-1, with 9 positions matching TRBD1. CDR1 and CDR2 from the germline V gene are MGHRA and YSYEKL. The CDR3 is made up of 16 amino acids. Trimming took 4 bases from V and 0 from J; bases not matched to a gene: 7. The CDR3: CASSPREGQGSYEQYF. CDR3 in DNA: TGCGCCAGCAGCCCCCGCGAGGGACAGGGCTCCTACGAGCAGTACTTC.

V usage is TRBV28 and J usage is TRBJ1-2, with a weak D call TRBD1 (5 bases). The CDR3 extends over 14 amino acids. The germline gives CDR1 MDHEN, CDR2 SYDVKM. The germline V and J ends were trimmed by 6 bases and 5 bases, with 16 bases remaining between them. The CDR3 coding sequence is TGTGCCAGCAGGCGGGACCCCGATGAGTATGGCTACACCTTC. Its protein is CASRRDPDEYGYTF.

This clone was observed a handful of times. This chain uses TRBV13 with TRBJ2-7; 8 positions match TRBD2. J was trimmed by 2 bases and V by 5 bases; bases with no gene match: 8. The CDR3 totals 15 residues. The germline V gene has CDR1 PRHDT and CDR2 FYEKMQ (reference sequence). CDR3 residues: CASSLQRGPTYEQYF. DNA for the CDR3: TGTGCCAGCAGCCTCCAGCGGGGGCCAACCTACGAGCAGTACTTC.

The chain employs TRBV15 and TRBJ2-5; D uncertain. V lost 3 bases, J lost 5 bases, and 7 bases lay in between. Germline V CDR1 and CDR2: LNHNV, YYDKDF (reference sequence). This CDR3 spans 12 amino acids. The CDR3 region has the DNA TGTGCCACCAGCAGGCCCTCGGAGACCCAGTACTTC. Residues: CATSRPSETQYF.